The 24 T cell receptor beta chains given below trace back to one sample, sequenced in a study of blood T cell repertoires in COVID-19. Produced via immunoSEQ multiplex PCR; TCRdb's table is partial and in-frame only. The data contain fewer than 250,000 clones, around 80% of them singletons. What was sequenced was peripheral blood. The receptors originated from a woman older than 75 with COVID-19, enrolled during active disease.

The chain combines TRBV28 with TRBJ1-5, with D perhaps TRBD1 (5 bases). The CDR3 extends over 13 amino acids. V lost 8 bases, J lost 5 bases, and 13 bases lay in between. Germline lookup yields CDR1 MDHEN and CDR2 SYDVKM. CDR3 region: CASRGGLYQPQHF. The CDR3 nucleotides are TGTGCCAGCCGGGGGGGTCTGTATCAGCCCCAGCATTTT.

CDR3 in amino acids: CASSLPTSKPYNEQFF. CDR3 nucleotides: TGTGCCAGCAGTTTACCGACAAGTAAGCCCTACAATGAGCAGTTCTTC. The chain carries TRBV28 and TRBJ2-1; D ambiguous. Germline loops: CDR1 MDHEN, CDR2 SYDVKM. The V gene lost 2 bases and the J gene lost 2 bases, with 13 bases spanning the gap. This CDR3 has 16 amino acids.

This clone was counted a few times. The chain recombines TRBV19 with TRBJ1-1; D uncertain. Trimming left V 5 bases short and J 1 base short, with 8 bases between. CDR1 LNHDA and CDR2 SQIVND come from the germline V gene (reference sequence). The CDR3 is 13 residues long. This CDR3 is CASSETPNTEAFF. The DNA of the CDR3 is TGTGCCAGTAGTGAGACACCGAACACTGAAGCTTTCTTT. Variable domain in full (rest from reference TRBV19 and TRBJ1-1): DGGITQSPKYLFRKEGQNVTLSCEQNLNHDAMYWYRQDPGQGLRLIYYSQIVNDFQKGDIAEGYSVSREKKESFPLTVTSAQKNPTAFYLCASSETPNTEAFFGQGTRLTVV.

V gene TRBV18 combines with J gene TRBJ2-7, with unresolved D. Germline values: CDR1 KGHSH, CDR2 LQKENI. V lost 3 bases and J 2 bases, leaving 8 bases between the germline ends. This CDR3 has 13 amino acids. Written as DNA, the CDR3 is TGTGCCAGCTCACCCGCAGGCACCTACGAGCAGTACGTC. Its translation: CASSPAGTYEQYV.

This chain connects TRBV24-1 to TRBJ2-5; D perhaps matches TRBD2 (6 bases). With 3 bases removed from V and 7 bases from J, the gap between germline ends came to 11 bases. Germline CDR1 and CDR2: KGHDR and SFDVKD. This CDR3 contains 13 residues. Written as DNA, the CDR3 is TGTGCCACCAGTGATGGGGGGTGGGGGACCCAGTACTTC. Translating it yields CATSDGGWGTQYF.

The sample holds one count of this clone. The V gene is TRBV11-2, the J gene TRBJ2-5, with TRBD2 as a possible D gene (5 bases). Looked up from germline, CDR1 is SGHAT and CDR2 is FQNNGV. V lost 5 bases and J lost 5, with 12 bases in between. This CDR3 comprises 13 residues. Written as DNA, the CDR3 is TGTGCCAGCAGCCACCCCGGAGGTGAGACCCAGTACTTC. Translating it yields CASSHPGGETQYF.

This clone was seen a few times. The chain recombines TRBV2 with TRBJ1-5, with TRBD1 as a possible D gene (5 bases). The CDR3 is 13 residues long. Germline V gene sequence: CDR1 SNHLY, CDR2 FYNNEI. V lost 4 bases to trimming and J lost 5 bases, with 9 bases between them. CDR3: CASSGGEYQPQHF. CDR3 nucleotide sequence: TGTGCCAGCAGTGGGGGGGAATATCAGCCCCAGCATTTT.

J is TRBJ1-4 and V is TRBV20-1, with 11 bases identical to TRBD1. Germline trimming cut 6 bases from V and 7 bases from J; bases unmatched to any gene: 10. The length of the CDR3 is 15 residues. CDR1 and CDR2 (germline): DFQATT, SNEGSKA (reference sequence). The CDR3 DNA is TGCAGTGCGAGTAATTCCGGGACAGGGGGTGAAAAACTGTTTTTT. It codes for CSASNSGTGGEKLFF.

The chain recombines TRBV5-4 with TRBJ2-2; 8 nucleotides agree with TRBD1. V gave up 4 bases and J gave up 4 bases; unmatched junction bases: 6. CDR1 and CDR2 (germline): SGHNT, YYREEE (reference sequence). CDR3 size: 15 residues. The chain's CDR3 is CASSHSGQGTGELFF. CDR3 DNA: TGTGCCAGCAGCCATTCCGGACAGGGCACCGGGGAGCTGTTTTTT.

The V gene is TRBV2, the J gene TRBJ2-5; 7 bases fit TRBD1. J lost 3 bases, V lost 5 bases, and 3 bases had no gene match. The CDR3 has 13 residues. CDR1 SNHLY and CDR2 FYNNEI come from the germline V gene. CDR3 in DNA: TGTGCCAGCAGTAGAGGGACAGAAGAGACCCAGTACTTC. It is translated as CASSRGTEETQYF.

The CDR3 nucleotides are TGTGCCACCAGACCAACAGCAAATAGCAATCAGCCCCAGCATTTT. Encoded protein: CATRPTANSNQPQHF. The chain combines TRBV19 with TRBJ1-5; D is unclear. Per the germline V gene, CDR1 is LNHDA and CDR2 is SQIVND (reference sequence). The germline V and J ends were trimmed by 10 bases and 0 bases, with 16 bases remaining between them. This CDR3 contains 15 residues.

This chain links TRBV10-3 with TRBJ1-1, with 7 bases fitting TRBD1. The CDR3 extends over 15 amino acids. J was trimmed by 0 bases and V by 6 bases; bases with no gene match: 7. Per germline, CDR1 ENHRY and CDR2 SYGVKD. The CDR3 DNA sequence: TGTGCCATCAGCACGGGACAGTACATGAACACTGAAGCTTTCTTT. Residues: CAISTGQYMNTEAFF.

The rearrangement links TRBV9 to TRBJ2-7; D is perhaps TRBD1 (5 bases). V was pared by 0 bases and J by 3 bases, with 10 bases between. This CDR3 region has 14 residues. Per germline, CDR1 SGDLS and CDR2 YYNGEE. CDR3 sequence reads: CASSVAPGNYEQYF. CDR3 bases: TGTGCCAGCAGCGTAGCTCCAGGGAACTACGAGCAGTACTTC.

The rearrangement joins TRBV7-2 to TRBJ2-5; TRBD2 matches at 7 bases. The CDR3 totals 15 residues. CDR1 is SGHTA, CDR2 FQGNSA, per germline. After removal of 8 bases from V and 8 bases from J, the junction contained 17 bases not matched to a gene. This CDR3 is CASGIVSGVPSTQYF. DNA for the CDR3: TGTGCCAGCGGGATCGTAAGCGGGGTACCCAGCACCCAGTACTTC.

The CDR3 nucleotides read TGTGCCAGTAGTGATCGACAGGGGGCTTCTGAAAAACTGTTTTTT. Encoded protein: CASSDRQGASEKLFF. The rearrangement joins TRBV19 to TRBJ1-4; 10 bases agree with TRBD1. The CDR3 totals 15 residues. After removal of 5 bases from V and 7 bases from J, the junction contained 7 bases not matched to a gene. Germline V CDR1 and CDR2: LNHDA, SQIVND (reference sequence).

This clone showed up just once. The CDR3 DNA follows: TGTGCCAGTAGATTTGCCGGGACAGGGACATGGGGTGAGCAGTTCTTC. The encoded protein is CASRFAGTGTWGEQFF. This chain uses TRBV19 with TRBJ2-1; 9 bases match TRBD1. The CDR3 is made up of 16 amino acids. V was clipped by 6 bases and J by 9 bases; unmatched bases: 15. Germline values: CDR1 LNHDA, CDR2 SQIVND (reference sequence).

The gene calls are TRBV7-8 and TRBJ1-2, with D uncertain. CDR3 size: 14 residues. Germline V CDR1 and CDR2: SGHVS, FQNEAQ. V was pared by 1 base and J by 7 bases, with 13 bases between. The CDR3 coding sequence is TGTGCCAGCAGCTTAGAATCGCAGGCGCTTGGCTACACCTTC. It is translated as CASSLESQALGYTF.

V gene TRBV16 combines with J gene TRBJ1-1, with D maybe TRBD1 (5 bases). The CDR3 totals 13 residues. The V end was cut by 4 bases, the J end by 5 bases, with 11 bases between. The germline V gene has CDR1 KGHSY and CDR2 FQNENV. The CDR3 bases are TGTGCCAGCAGCCGTCGGGGGTCTACTGAAGCTTTCTTT. Translating gives CASSRRGSTEAFF.

This chain uses TRBV25-1 with TRBJ1-2; unclear D gene. This CDR3 is 13 amino acids long. Trimming took 6 bases from V and 3 from J, leaving 11 bases between them. Germline V CDR1 and CDR2: MGHDK, SYGVNS. The chain's CDR3 is CASSPSRDYGYTF. CDR3 sequence (DNA): TGTGCCAGCAGCCCCTCCCGGGACTATGGCTACACCTTC.

The rearrangement joins TRBV4-1 to TRBJ1-1; 9 nucleotides align to TRBD1. CDR1 and CDR2 from the germline V gene are MGHRA and YSYEKL. V trimming: 4 bases; J trimming: 0 bases; junction bases outside the gene matches: 12. This CDR3 contains 18 residues. The CDR3 nucleotides read TGCGCCAGCAGCCGAGGCAGCGGGACAGGGCTCATGAACACTGAAGCTTTCTTT. Encoded protein: CASSRGSGTGLMNTEAFF.

V and J are TRBV7-3 and TRBJ2-7, with a tentative D call TRBD2 (5 bases). Germline CDR1 and CDR2: SGHTA and FQGTGA. The ends were cut back, 4 bases at V and 7 bases at J, with 8 bases in the middle. CDR3 size: 11 residues. CDR3 region: CASSSGEEQYF. The DNA for the CDR3 is TGTGCCAGCAGCTCCGGGGAGGAGCAGTACTTC.

This chain uses TRBV29-1 with TRBJ2-1; 10 bases line up with TRBD1. This CDR3 has 11 residues. From germline, CDR1 is SQVTM and CDR2 ANQGSEA. V lost 6 bases to trimming and J lost 8 bases; unmatched junction nucleotides: 1. The CDR3 coding sequence is TGCAGCGTCGGGACAGGGGATGAGCAGTTCTTC. Its translation: CSVGTGDEQFF.

The chain uses TRBV7-9 and TRBJ1-4; 7 bases agree with TRBD1. The CDR3 length is 14 residues. Trimming at V came to 5 bases and at J to 8 bases, leaving 8 bases not matched to a gene. Germline lookup yields CDR1 SEHNR and CDR2 FQNEAQ (reference sequence). DNA of the CDR3: TGTGCCAGCAGCCTACGGACAGGTGACGAAAAACTGTTTTTT. Residues: CASSLRTGDEKLFF.

This rearrangement joins TRBV28 to TRBJ1-6, with 8 bases fitting TRBD1. Germline CDR1 MDHEN, CDR2 SYDVKM. The V segment lost 6 bases and the J segment 6 bases; nucleotides outside the gene matches: 7. There are 15 residues in the CDR3. The CDR3 spells CASSFQGAGNSPLHF. Here the CDR3 DNA reads TGTGCCAGCAGCTTTCAGGGGGCGGGTAATTCACCCCTCCACTTT.